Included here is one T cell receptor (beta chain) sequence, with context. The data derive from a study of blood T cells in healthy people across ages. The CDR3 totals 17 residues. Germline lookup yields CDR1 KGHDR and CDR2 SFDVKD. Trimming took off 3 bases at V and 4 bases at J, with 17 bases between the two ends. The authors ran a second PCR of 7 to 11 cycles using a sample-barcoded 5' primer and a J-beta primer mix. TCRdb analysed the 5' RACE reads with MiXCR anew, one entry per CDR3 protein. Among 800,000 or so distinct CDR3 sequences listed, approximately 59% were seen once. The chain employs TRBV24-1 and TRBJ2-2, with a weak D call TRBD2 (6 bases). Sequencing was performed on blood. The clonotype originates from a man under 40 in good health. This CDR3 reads CATSDDAGREVTGELFF. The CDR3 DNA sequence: TGTGCCACCAGTGATGACGCGGGACGCGAGGTCACCGGGGAGCTGTTTTTT.